The subject of this entry is one T cell receptor beta chain. This entry is derived from a study of T cell changes during pregnancy in multiple sclerosis. Trimming removed 7 bases from V and 7 bases from J; junction bases left unmatched: 3. Germline CDR1 MNHEY, CDR2 SMNVEV (reference sequence). The CDR3 sequence is 12 residues long. Sequenced by immunoSEQ multiplex PCR; TCRdb stores in-frame clones only, minus some. The table includes 66,000 or so clones, 90% to 95% detected once. The chain uses TRBV27 and TRBJ2-2; TRBD1 aligns across 7 bases. The sequenced sample was CD8+ T cells from peripheral blood mononuclear cells, obtained before pregnancy. The receptor's source is a female donor with multiple sclerosis, enrolled in a pregnancy study. CDR3 in amino acids: CASIDRDGELFF. In DNA, the CDR3 is TGTGCCAGCATTGACAGGGACGGGGAGCTGTTTTTT.